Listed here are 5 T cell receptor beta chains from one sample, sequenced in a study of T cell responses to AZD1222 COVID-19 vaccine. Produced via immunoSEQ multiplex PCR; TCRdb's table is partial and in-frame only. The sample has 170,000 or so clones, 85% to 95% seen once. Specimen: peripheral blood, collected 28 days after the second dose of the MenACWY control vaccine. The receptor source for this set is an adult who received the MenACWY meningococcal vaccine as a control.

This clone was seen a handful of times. The chain's CDR3 is CASSRGLVPNNEQFF. The CDR3 nucleotides read TGTGCCAGCAGCCGGGGACTAGTCCCTAACAATGAGCAGTTCTTC. The rearrangement uses TRBV7-3 and TRBJ2-1, with 8 bases matching TRBD2. The CDR3 length is 15 residues. The V segment lost 5 bases and the J segment 5 bases; nucleotides outside the gene matches: 8. In germline, CDR1 is SGHTA, CDR2 FQGTGA.

This CDR3 reads CASSEDRGGYTF. In DNA, the CDR3 is TGTGCCAGCAGTGAAGACAGGGGTGGCTACACCTTC. The chain combines TRBV6-1 with TRBJ1-2; 7 bases match TRBD1. The CDR3 runs to 12 residues. In germline, CDR1 is MNHNS, CDR2 SASEGT. V lost 1 base to trimming and J lost 7 bases; unmatched junction nucleotides: 0.

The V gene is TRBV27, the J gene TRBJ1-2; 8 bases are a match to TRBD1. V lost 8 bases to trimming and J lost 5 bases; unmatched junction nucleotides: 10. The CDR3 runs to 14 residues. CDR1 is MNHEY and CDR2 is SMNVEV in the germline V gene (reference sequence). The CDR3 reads CASASGTGRYGYTF. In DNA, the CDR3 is TGTGCCAGCGCATCCGGGACAGGTCGATATGGCTACACCTTC.

The CDR3 nucleotides read TGTGCCAGCTCACCACAGGTTTTGGGCGACTATGGCTACACCTTC. Translating it yields CASSPQVLGDYGYTF. The chain combines TRBV18 with TRBJ1-2, with D unresolved. CDR1 is KGHSH and CDR2 is LQKENI in the germline V gene. V shed 1 base and J shed 3 bases, with 12 bases lying between them. The CDR3 runs to 15 residues.

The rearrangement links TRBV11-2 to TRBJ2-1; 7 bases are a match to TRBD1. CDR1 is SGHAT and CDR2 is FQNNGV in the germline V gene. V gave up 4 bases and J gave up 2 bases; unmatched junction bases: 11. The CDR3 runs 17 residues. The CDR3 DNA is TGTGCCAGCAGCTCGTCCCCGACAGGGACAACCTACAATGAGCAGTTCTTC. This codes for CASSSSPTGTTYNEQFF.